This T cell receptor beta chain emerged from a study of blood T cell repertoires in COVID-19. Losses at the gene ends were 5 bases for V and 7 bases for J; bases not matched to a gene: 5. The CDR3 is 14 amino acids. Germline V gives CDR1 SEHNR, CDR2 FQNEAQ (reference sequence). TCRdb's table, derived via immunoSEQ multiplex PCR, lists solely in-frame clones and lacks some. The sample records 150,000 to 200,000 clones, more than 70% being singletons. The chain carries TRBV7-9 and TRBJ1-4; 9 nucleotides agree with TRBD1. The receptor was isolated from a woman aged 25 to 39 with acute or convalescent COVID-19. The sample consisted of peripheral blood. The CDR3 here is CASSAQGAGEKLFF. CDR3 DNA: TGTGCCAGCAGCGCACAGGGGGCAGGTGAAAAACTGTTTTTT.